The 32 T cell receptor beta chains given below trace back to one sample, sequenced in a study of T cells in Graves' hyperthyroidism and ophthalmopathy (dated by TCRdb to between 2018 and 2021). The library was obtained by multiplex PCR. Instrument on record: Illumina HiSeq 2000. The TCR beta CDR3 regions were amplified from the RNA transcripts. For the first round of RT-PCR on the TCR CDR3, the HTBI primer set was used together with the Qiagen OneStep RT-PCR kit. TCRdb reprocessing: public reads trimmed at Q25 with fastp, clones called with MiXCR, in-frame beta chains kept. Rows are combined by CDR3 protein, so each entry shows the most common genes and DNA. Counted in this sample were roughly 570,000 distinct CDR3 sequences; 15% to 18% of them appeared once. The ten largest make up 7.3% of the sample. Sequenced input: blood. Every receptor here comes from a woman in her 30s with Graves' hyperthyroidism.

Many counts were recorded for this clonotype. V usage is TRBV3-1 and J usage is TRBJ1-1; a weak D match, TRBD1 (5 bases). Trimming left V 1 base short and J 3 bases short, with 6 bases between. The V gene's germline CDR1 is LGHDT and CDR2 YNNKEL (reference sequence). The CDR3 is 13 residues long. The CDR3 bases are TGTGCCAGCAGCCAAGTAGGGGACACTGAAGCTTTCTTT. Its translation is CASSQVGDTEAFF.

This clonotype was found many times. This chain connects TRBV3-1 to TRBJ2-1; D may be TRBD2 (5 bases). V lost 1 base, J lost 4 bases, and 11 bases lay in between. The length of the CDR3 is 15 residues. Germline lookup yields CDR1 LGHDT and CDR2 YNNKEL (reference sequence). In nucleotides, the CDR3 is TGTGCCAGCAGCCAAGGCCAAGCGGTATACAATGAGCAGTTCTTC. Encoded protein: CASSQGQAVYNEQFF.

This clonotype was seen at least ten times. The chain carries TRBV11-2 and TRBJ2-7; D is undetermined. CDR3 length equals 14 residues. Germline values: CDR1 SGHAT, CDR2 FQNNGV. V was pared by 2 bases and J by 0 bases, with 8 bases between. The DNA of the CDR3 is TGTGCCAGCAGCTTAACACAGTTCTCCTACGAGCAGTACTTC. It translates to CASSLTQFSYEQYF.

This clonotype has just a few counts. The V gene is TRBV15, the J gene TRBJ2-2; D is perhaps TRBD2 (6 bases). V was trimmed by 3 bases and J by 2 bases, leaving 16 bases between them. The CDR3 sequence is 17 residues long. CDR1 is LNHNV, CDR2 YYDKDF, per germline (reference sequence). CDR3 nucleotide sequence: TGTGCCACCAGCAGGGGGATAGCGGATATTAACACCGGGGAGCTGTTTTTT. This gives the protein CATSRGIADINTGELFF.

In its sample, this clonotype was seen many times. The V and J genes are TRBV12-3 or TRBV12-4 and TRBJ2-1; no firm D call. This CDR3 region has 11 residues. V gave up 4 bases and J gave up 8 bases, with 6 bases separating them. The CDR3 spells CASSWEDEQFF. The DNA of the CDR3 is TGTGCCAGCAGTTGGGAAGATGAGCAGTTCTTC.

This clonotype was picked up many times. The rearrangement uses TRBV7-2 and TRBJ2-3; D unresolved. Germline CDR1 is SGHTA and CDR2 is FQGNSA. V was cut by 4 bases and J by 7 bases, with 9 bases left in between. The CDR3 length is 12 residues. CDR3 sequence (DNA): TGTGCCAGCAGCTCCATGACGAATACGCAGTATTTT. Translated: CASSSMTNTQYF.

Many counts were recorded for this clonotype. The gene calls are TRBV30 and TRBJ2-1; no reliable D call. Germline-derived CDR1 and CDR2 are GTSNPN and SVGIG (reference sequence). The CDR3 covers 14 residues. Deletions cut 4 bases from V and 0 bases from J, with 10 bases between. CDR3 sequence reads: CAWTPESSYNEQFF. Here the CDR3 DNA reads TGTGCCTGGACCCCGGAGAGCTCCTACAATGAGCAGTTCTTC.

This clonotype has a count of ten or more. V and J are TRBV2 and TRBJ2-7; tentative D call: TRBD2 (6 bases). This CDR3 is 13 amino acids long. The V and J ends lost 8 bases and 1 base respectively, with 12 bases between them. Germline loops: CDR1 SNHLY, CDR2 FYNNEI. The CDR3 spells CASSGGNSYEQYF. The CDR3 nucleotides read TGTGCCAGCTCAGGCGGGAATTCCTACGAGCAGTACTTC.

This clonotype was counted many times. The chain links TRBV3-1 to TRBJ1-1; 7 bases line up with TRBD1. The CDR3 spans 15 residues. Unmatched junction bases numbered 4, after V lost 3 bases and J lost 0 bases. Germline V lookup: CDR1 LGHDT, CDR2 YNNKEL (reference sequence). The CDR3 loop is CASSQEGAMNTEAFF. Written as DNA, the CDR3 is TGTGCCAGCAGCCAGGAGGGGGCTATGAACACTGAAGCTTTCTTT.

This clonotype has a handful of counts. The gene calls are TRBV2 and TRBJ1-1; D not resolved. Trimming stripped 6 bases from V and 0 bases from J, with 14 bases between. The germline V gene has CDR1 SNHLY and CDR2 FYNNEI. This CDR3 has 15 amino acids. This CDR3 is CASRERRSMNTEAFF. CDR3 in DNA: TGTGCCAGCAGGGAACGTAGATCAATGAACACTGAAGCTTTCTTT.

About this clonotype itself: A much larger clone lies a single base off, so this may be a read error. This chain links TRBV12-3 or TRBV12-4 with TRBJ2-7; D may be TRBD2 (7 bases). The CDR3 runs 15 residues. Trimming took off 6 bases at V and 5 bases at J, with 20 bases between the two ends. In DNA form, the CDR3 reads TGTGCCAGCAGATTCAGGGGAGAGCGGGAAAACGAGCAGTACTTC. Encoded protein: CASRFRGERENEQYF.

This clonotype was seen a few times. The rearrangement joins TRBV6-1 to TRBJ1-1; a weak D match, TRBD1 (5 bases). This CDR3 is 14 amino acids long. Germline CDR1 is MNHNS and CDR2 is SASEGT. V was shortened by 5 bases and J by 8 bases, with 18 bases between the two germline ends. CDR3 sequence (DNA): TGTGCCAGCAGTTGGGGGATTTTTACGTCCGAAGCTTTCTTT. Translated, it gives CASSWGIFTSEAFF.

The sample holds many counts of this clonotype. The genes are TRBV27 and TRBJ2-3, with 13 bases matching TRBD2. V was clipped by 5 bases and J by 3 bases; unmatched bases: 8. CDR3 length equals 17 residues. Germline CDR1 reads MNHEY; CDR2 reads SMNVEV (reference sequence). The CDR3 DNA reads as TGTGCCAGCAGTGGAGGACTAGCGGGAGTGGTTACAGATACGCAGTATTTT. This gives the protein CASSGGLAGVVTDTQYF.

On this clonotype: A clone one base away is much larger, so this may be a read error. The V gene is TRBV18, the J gene TRBJ2-7; D is unresolved. The CDR3 length is 14 residues. Germline V gene data show CDR1 as KGHSH and CDR2 as LQKENI. The DNA of the CDR3 is TGTGCCAGCTCACCAGCGGTGACTTCCTACGAGCAGTGCTTC. This gives the protein CASSPAVTSYEQCF.

The chain is built from TRBV5-1 and TRBJ2-1, with D perhaps TRBD1 (6 bases). Per the germline V gene, CDR1 is SGHRS and CDR2 is YFSETQ. The CDR3 extends over 16 amino acids. With 3 bases removed from V and 3 bases from J, the gap between germline ends came to 16 bases. The CDR3 DNA reads TGCGCCAGCAGCTCTGACAGGCCGCTGGACTACAATGAGCAGTTCTTC. Amino acid sequence: CASSSDRPLDYNEQFF. The entire variable domain, with the rest obtained from reference TRBV5-1 and TRBJ2-1, is as follows: KAGVTQTPRYLIKTRGQQVTLSCSPISGHRSVSWYQQTPGQGLQFLFEYFSETQRNKGNFPGRFSGRQFSNSRSEMNVSTLELGDSALYLCASSSDRPLDYNEQFFGPGTRLTVL.

This clonotype has a count of ten or more. The chain combines TRBV2 with TRBJ2-1; TRBD2 agrees at 11 bases. Germline values: CDR1 SNHLY, CDR2 FYNNEI. This CDR3 region has 14 residues. Unmatched junction bases numbered 10, after V lost 9 bases and J lost 9 bases. The CDR3, as DNA: TGTGCCAGTGTAGCGGGAGGGGGGAGTCGTGAGCAGTTCTTC. This gives the protein CASVAGGGSREQFF.

This clonotype was seen only once. Relative to the germline gene, one junction end is altered; a read error may explain this. The chain joins TRBV2 to TRBJ2-6; either TRBD1 or TRBD2 may supply D (5 bases each). The CDR3 is made up of 15 amino acids. CDR1 is SNHLY and CDR2 is FYNNEI in the germline V gene. CDR3 sequence reads: CASSETQTGANVPTF. CDR3 DNA: TGTGCCAGCAGTGAGACCCAGACCGGGGCCAACGTCCCGACTTTC.

The chain recombines TRBV29-1 with TRBJ2-7, with TRBD1 matching over 8 bases. CDR3 size: 15 residues. Trimming at V came to 0 bases and at J to 3 bases, leaving 7 bases not matched to a gene. Germline lookup yields CDR1 SQVTM and CDR2 ANQGSEA. DNA of the CDR3: TGCAGCGTTGAAGAGGCCGGACAGGGTTACTACGAGCAGTACTTC. Translating gives CSVEEAGQGYYEQYF.

Many counts were recorded for this clonotype. V is TRBV7-3 and J is TRBJ2-1, with 11 bases matching TRBD2. CDR3 length: 18 amino acids. J lost 7 bases, V lost 0 bases, and 11 bases had no gene match. Germline V lookup: CDR1 SGHTA, CDR2 FQGTGA. The CDR3 is CASSLTPTTSGVSNEQFF. DNA for the CDR3: TGTGCCAGCAGCTTAACCCCTACGACTAGCGGGGTCTCGAATGAGCAGTTCTTC. Based on the CDR3 plus reference TRBV7-3 and TRBJ2-1, the full variable domain is GAGVSQTPSNKVTEKGKYVELRCDPISGHTALYWYRQSLGQGPEFLIYFQGTGAADDSGLPNDRFFAVRPEGSVSTLKIQRTERGDSAVYLCASSLTPTTSGVSNEQFFGPGTRLTVL.

The DNA of the CDR3 is TGTGCCAGCAGTCAGGGGACTAGCGGGTACAACTCCTACGAGCAGTACTTC. Its translation: CASSQGTSGYNSYEQYF. The J gene is TRBJ2-7, the V gene TRBV5-6, with TRBD2 identical over 12 bases. Germline values: CDR1 SGHDT, CDR2 YYEEEE. The V and J ends lost 5 bases and 0 bases, in that order; junction bases with no gene match: 9. The CDR3 spans 17 residues.

This clonotype was counted at least ten times. This chain joins TRBV30 and TRBJ1-1; 7 nucleotides match TRBD1. The CDR3 is 14 amino acids. The ends lost 3 bases at V and 4 bases at J; junction bases unmatched: 8. Germline lookup yields CDR1 GTSNPN and CDR2 SVGIG (reference sequence). The CDR3 here is CAWSQDRHLTEAFF. For the CDR3, the DNA is TGTGCCTGGAGCCAGGACAGGCATCTCACTGAAGCTTTCTTT.

This clonotype has more than one count but fewer than ten. The rearrangement links TRBV5-1 to TRBJ2-2, with no clear D. Trimming removed 4 bases at V and 4 bases at J, with 11 bases between. The CDR3 totals 14 residues. From germline, CDR1 is SGHRS and CDR2 YFSETQ. The CDR3: CASSIGPITGELFF. The CDR3 DNA sequence: TGCGCCAGCAGCATCGGACCCATCACCGGGGAGCTGTTTTTT. Drawing the rest from reference TRBV5-1 and TRBJ2-2, the complete variable domain is KAGVTQTPRYLIKTRGQQVTLSCSPISGHRSVSWYQQTPGQGLQFLFEYFSETQRNKGNFPGRFSGRQFSNSRSEMNVSTLELGDSALYLCASSIGPITGELFFGEGSRLTVL.

This clonotype was recorded a few times. J is TRBJ1-5 and V is TRBV11-2; TRBD1 might be the D (5 bases). Germline V CDR1 and CDR2: SGHAT, FQNNGV. V shed 1 base and J shed 7 bases, with 11 bases lying between them. CDR3 size: 14 residues. CDR3 sequence reads: CASSLAQGAQPQHF. CDR3 sequence (DNA): TGTGCCAGCAGCTTAGCGCAGGGTGCCCAGCCCCAGCATTTT. The variable domain in full, with the rest retrieved from reference TRBV11-2 and TRBJ1-5, is EAGVAQSPRYKIIEKRQSVAFWCNPISGHATLYWYQQILGQGPKLLIQFQNNGVVDDSQLPKDRFSAERLKGVDSTLKIQPAKLEDSAVYLCASSLAQGAQPQHFGDGTRLSIL.

This clonotype was picked up many times. The genes are TRBV24-1 and TRBJ2-2; the match to TRBD2 covers 12 bases. Per germline, CDR1 KGHDR and CDR2 SFDVKD. V lost 0 bases to trimming and J lost 6 bases; unmatched junction nucleotides: 13. This CDR3 comprises 20 residues. The CDR3 DNA sequence: TGTGCCACCAGTGATTTGGGAGGGCGAAGACTAGCGGGAGACGCCGGGGAGCTGTTTTTT. Its protein is CATSDLGGRRLAGDAGELFF.

This clonotype appeared a few times. The chain is built from TRBV20-1 and TRBJ2-1; possibly TRBD2 for D (5 bases). The ends were cut back, 4 bases at V and 0 bases at J, with 10 bases in the middle. From germline, CDR1 is DFQATT and CDR2 SNEGSKA (reference sequence). CDR3 length: 14 residues. CDR3 protein: CSATDYSSYNEQFF. In DNA, the CDR3 is TGCAGTGCTACAGACTATAGCTCCTACAATGAGCAGTTCTTC.

This clonotype was counted ten times or more. Here the CDR3 reads CAPGTGARNTEAFF. CDR3 nucleotides: TGCGCTCCCGGGACAGGGGCTAGGAACACTGAAGCTTTCTTT. V and J are TRBV20-1 and TRBJ1-1; 10 positions match TRBD1. Germline values: CDR1 DFQATT, CDR2 SNEGSKA (reference sequence). The CDR3 contains 14 residues.

This clonotype was found many times. The rearrangement joins TRBV7-6 to TRBJ2-7, with 9 bases matching TRBD2. The V gene's germline CDR1 is SGHVS and CDR2 FNYEAQ. Trimming took 5 bases from V and 4 from J; bases not matched to a gene: 3. The CDR3 consists of 13 residues. The CDR3 nucleotides read TGTGCCAGCAGCCCGACTAGCGGATACGAGCAGTACTTC. Translating gives CASSPTSGYEQYF.

This clonotype was detected ten times or more. The rearrangement joins TRBV12-3 or TRBV12-4 to TRBJ2-5, with TRBD2 matching over 7 bases. Unmatched junction bases numbered 9, after V lost 6 bases and J lost 2 bases. The CDR3 consists of 15 residues. In DNA, the CDR3 is TGTGCCAGCAGCGCCGAGGCTAGCGGACAAGAGACCCAGTACTTC. It specifies CASSAEASGQETQYF.

This clonotype has just a few counts. An end of the junction differs from the germline gene, which may be a read error. This chain connects TRBV7-7 to TRBJ2-2; possible D gene TRBD1, 5 bases. CDR1 is SSHAT, CDR2 FNYEAQ, per germline (reference sequence). CDR3 length: 14 amino acids. CDR3 DNA: TGTGCTAGCAGCTTTCAGGGTTCGGCCGGGGAGCTGTTTTTT. It is translated as CASSFQGSAGELFF.

This clonotype came up many times. V and J are TRBV28 and TRBJ1-3, with D perhaps TRBD1 (5 bases). Germline CDR1 reads MDHEN; CDR2 reads SYDVKM. V was cut by 2 bases and J by 2 bases, with 16 bases left in between. The CDR3 has 17 residues. CDR3 DNA sequence: TGTGCCAGCAGTTTAACAGTGTCGGGGCCCGCTGGAAACACCATATATTTT. This sequence encodes CASSLTVSGPAGNTIYF.

In its sample, this clonotype was seen many times. This rearrangement joins TRBV29-1 to TRBJ1-1; D not resolved. Germline V CDR1 and CDR2: SQVTM, ANQGSEA. CDR3 length equals 13 residues. V lost 6 bases, J lost 1 base, and 12 bases lay in between. The CDR3 reads CSVDPQRNTEAFF. The CDR3 region has the DNA TGCAGCGTCGATCCCCAGAGGAACACTGAAGCTTTCTTT.

This chain links TRBV18 with TRBJ1-1; D gene ambiguous. The CDR3 runs to 14 residues. From germline, CDR1 is KGHSH and CDR2 LQKENI. The ends were cut back, 3 bases at V and 3 bases at J, with 11 bases in the middle. CDR3 nucleotide sequence: TGTGCCAGCTCACCGGTGCGAACGGACACTGAAGCTTTCTTT. Residues: CASSPVRTDTEAFF.